This record concerns one T cell receptor (beta chain) sequence. Its antigen is unknown. This entry comes from a study of T cell responses to AZD1222 COVID-19 vaccine. TCRdb keeps only in-frame clones here, not all; method: immunoSEQ multiplex PCR. The table records 95,000 to 110,000 clones, roughly 88% of them present only once. Overall study results and limits: Repertoire collection took place solely once the T cell response had peaked. Spike-wide coverage was observed for vaccine-associated CD4 TCRs, with dominant responses at 160-218 and 743-854. Baseline seropositivity characterized only a handful of AZD1222 recipients.

Sequencing used peripheral blood, obtained on day 0 of AZD1222 vaccination. The sequence was collected from an adult in good health.

As DNA, the CDR3 is TGTGCCAGTAGTTCATCGGGAGGGCTGACCTACGAGCAGTACTTC. This sequence encodes CASSSSGGLTYEQYF. V usage is TRBV19 and J usage is TRBJ2-7; 8 nucleotides align to TRBD2. There are 15 residues in the CDR3. Germline V gene sequence: CDR1 LNHDA, CDR2 SQIVND (reference sequence). The V segment lost 5 bases and the J segment 2 bases; nucleotides outside the gene matches: 8.